A single sample gave rise to the 9 T cell receptor beta chains below, sequenced in a study of blood T cell repertoires in COVID-19. Clones were read by immunoSEQ multiplex PCR, and TCRdb kept only the in-frame ones, dropping some. The top ten hold less than 7% of the sample, which has 140,000 or so clones, 85% seen once. The sample was PBMCs or T cells enriched from blood (not recorded which). These TCRs come from a woman aged 35 to 49 who had recovered from COVID-19.

This rearrangement joins TRBV5-6 to TRBJ2-7, with 12 nucleotides matching TRBD2. V lost 1 base to trimming and J lost 3 bases; unmatched junction nucleotides: 8. The CDR3 totals 17 residues. The germline CDR1 and CDR2 sequences are SGHDT and YYEEEE. DNA of the CDR3: TGTGCCAGCAGCTTGACCCTCACTAGCGGGGGGATCTACGAGCAGTACTTC. This sequence encodes CASSLTLTSGGIYEQYF.

This rearrangement joins TRBV4-1 to TRBJ2-1, with 14 bases lining up with TRBD2. The V gene's germline CDR1 is MGHRA and CDR2 YSYEKL. Losses at the gene ends were 5 bases for V and 8 bases for J; bases not matched to a gene: 8. CDR3 size: 16 residues. CDR3 nucleotide sequence: TGCGCCAGCAGCGCCCGGACTAGCGGGAGGTTCGATGAGCAGTTCTTC. It encodes CASSARTSGRFDEQFF.

This clone was picked up one time. The chain employs TRBV4-2 and TRBJ2-2, with TRBD1 matching over 7 bases. The V segment lost 4 bases and the J segment 6 bases; nucleotides outside the gene matches: 5. The length of the CDR3 is 14 residues. Per germline, CDR1 LGHNA and CDR2 YNFKEQ. CDR3 sequence reads: CASSPLQGSGELFF. DNA for the CDR3: TGTGCCAGCAGCCCTCTACAGGGGTCCGGGGAGCTGTTTTTT.

V gene TRBV28 combines with J gene TRBJ2-7; TRBD1 aligns across 7 bases. With V trimmed by 7 bases and J by 2 bases, 5 bases remained unmatched. Looked up from germline, CDR1 is MDHEN and CDR2 is SYDVKM. The CDR3 is 13 residues long. CDR3 nucleotides: TGTGCCAGCACCGGGACAGTCCCCTACGAGCAGTACTTC. It encodes CASTGTVPYEQYF.

For the CDR3, the DNA is TGTGCCTGGAGTGGGGGTAAGGGGCTCCGCAGGAACACTGAAGCTTTCTTT. Its protein product is CAWSGGKGLRRNTEAFF. This rearrangement joins TRBV30 to TRBJ1-1; a weak D match, TRBD1 (5 bases). The germline V gene has CDR1 GTSNPN and CDR2 SVGIG (reference sequence). V was pared by 1 base and J by 1 base, with 19 bases between. The CDR3 spans 17 residues.

CDR3 in amino acids: CASGLGQGGVVEAFF. In nucleotides, the CDR3 is TGTGCTAGTGGTTTGGGACAGGGTGGTGTTGTTGAAGCTTTCTTT. The rearrangement joins TRBV12-5 to TRBJ1-1, with 7 bases identical to TRBD1. With 1 base clipped from V and 7 bases from J, the junction kept 9 bases outside the gene matches. CDR1 LGHNT and CDR2 FRNRAP come from the germline V gene. CDR3 length: 15 amino acids.

The chain employs TRBV10-3 and TRBJ2-1, with TRBD2 matching over 11 bases. This CDR3 comprises 14 residues. CDR1 and CDR2 from the germline V gene are ENHRY and SYGVKD. The junction had 7 bases not matched to a gene; V was cut back by 10 bases and J by 5 bases. CDR3 protein: CASDSSGRNNEQFF. The DNA of the CDR3 is TGTGCCAGCGATTCTAGCGGGAGGAACAATGAGCAGTTCTTC.

J is TRBJ2-5 and V is TRBV11-2, with D unresolved. With 3 bases removed from V and 2 bases from J, the gap between germline ends came to 7 bases. Per germline, CDR1 SGHAT and CDR2 FQNNGV. This CDR3 has 13 amino acids. The CDR3 region has the DNA TGTGCCAGCAGCTTTAACAGACAAGAGACCCAGTACTTC. Its translation: CASSFNRQETQYF.

The chain couples TRBV19 to TRBJ1-5; D unresolved. V shed 3 bases and J shed 3 bases, with 9 bases lying between them. Germline V gives CDR1 LNHDA, CDR2 SQIVND (reference sequence). This CDR3 comprises 14 residues. Here the CDR3 reads CASSIDGFNQPQHF. The CDR3 DNA reads as TGTGCCAGTAGTATTGACGGGTTCAATCAGCCCCAGCATTTT. The full variable domain, in which reference TRBV19 and TRBJ1-5 provide the parts outside the CDR3, is DGGITQSPKYLFRKEGQNVTLSCEQNLNHDAMYWYRQDPGQGLRLIYYSQIVNDFQKGDIAEGYSVSREKKESFPLTVTSAQKNPTAFYLCASSIDGFNQPQHFGDGTRLSIL.